Listed here are 26 T cell receptor beta chains from one sample, sequenced in a study of blood T cell repertoires in COVID-19. Libraries were prepared by immunoSEQ multiplex PCR; TCRdb keeps only in-frame clonotypes and omits some of them. The profile shows 300,000 to 350,000 clones, 75% to 90% of them singletons. Sequencing was performed on PBMCs or T cells enriched from blood (not recorded which). Receptor source: a man between 25 and 39 years old who had recovered from COVID-19.

The chain has TRBV21-1 and TRBJ2-1; no DNA check was done on the table's D call, TRBD1. TRBV21-1 is labeled a pseudogene. This CDR3 is built from 18 residues. Written as DNA, the CDR3 is TGTGCCAGCATCCTGGGGACAGGGAACTCTTGCTCCTACAATGAGCAGTTCTTC. It specifies CASILGTGNSCSYNEQFF.

This chain links TRBV30 with TRBJ1-2; no firm D call. Germline CDR1 GTSNPN, CDR2 SVGIG (reference sequence). The V gene lost 4 bases and the J gene lost 7 bases, with 13 bases spanning the gap. The CDR3 has 12 residues. CDR3 loop: CAWMRHRVGYTF. The CDR3 nucleotides read TGTGCCTGGATGCGTCATCGTGTTGGCTACACCTTC.

The chain has TRBV24-1 and TRBJ2-2; TRBD1 might be the D (5 bases). The CDR3 length is 15 residues. The germline gives CDR1 KGHDR, CDR2 SFDVKD. The V end lost 0 bases, the J end lost 3 bases, and 7 bases lay between the germline ends. The CDR3 coding sequence is TGTGCCACCAGTGATTTGCGACAGTACACCGGGGAGCTGTTTTTT. Translation: CATSDLRQYTGELFF.

The V call is TRBV4-2, the J call TRBJ2-5, with 12 bases that match TRBD2. There are 17 residues in the CDR3. V was clipped by 0 bases and J by 6 bases; unmatched bases: 8. Germline V gene sequence: CDR1 LGHNA, CDR2 YNFKEQ. This CDR3 is CASSQDGPSGGAQTQYF. CDR3 DNA sequence: TGTGCCAGCAGCCAAGATGGGCCTAGCGGGGGGGCACAGACCCAGTACTTC.

This CDR3 is CAISETDNSNQPQHF. DNA for the CDR3: TGTGCCATCAGTGAGACAGACAATAGCAATCAGCCCCAGCATTTT. V and J are TRBV10-3 and TRBJ1-5; D unclear. CDR3 length equals 15 residues. Trimming took 2 bases from V and 0 from J, leaving 8 bases between them. Per germline, CDR1 ENHRY and CDR2 SYGVKD.

This sequence joins TRBV18 and TRBJ1-1, with a weak D call TRBD1 (5 bases). The CDR3 sequence is 15 residues long. Trimming stripped 3 bases from V and 1 base from J, with 12 bases between. CDR1 and CDR2 (germline): KGHSH, LQKENI. The CDR3 reads CASSPRGAQNTEAFF. In DNA form, the CDR3 reads TGTGCCAGCTCACCCCGCGGGGCGCAGAACACTGAAGCTTTCTTT.

The chain employs TRBV5-6 and TRBJ1-1, with TRBD1 matching 7 bases. The CDR3 contains 15 residues. CDR1 is SGHDT and CDR2 is YYEEEE in the germline V gene. The junction had 10 bases not matched to a gene; V was cut back by 4 bases and J by 4 bases. The CDR3, as DNA: TGTGCCAGCAGCACACGGACAGGATGGAGCACTGAAGCTTTCTTT. Translated: CASSTRTGWSTEAFF.

The chain has TRBV9 and TRBJ2-7, with 7 positions matching TRBD2. The junction had 11 bases not matched to a gene; V was cut back by 3 bases and J by 5 bases. Germline lookup yields CDR1 SGDLS and CDR2 YYNGEE. This CDR3 comprises 15 residues. CDR3: CASSEGGLAVDEQYF. As DNA, the CDR3 is TGTGCCAGCAGCGAGGGTGGGCTAGCGGTTGACGAGCAGTACTTC. The whole variable domain, remainder taken from reference TRBV9 and TRBJ2-7, is DSGVTQTPKHLITATGQRVTLRCSPRSGDLSVYWYQQSLDQGLQFLIQYYNGEERAKGNILERFSAQQFPDLHSELNLSSLELGDSALYFCASSEGGLAVDEQYFGPGTRLTVT.

In nucleotides, the CDR3 is TGCAGCGGACTAGTAGGCGAGACCCAGTACTTC. Protein: CSGLVGETQYF. The rearrangement joins TRBV29-1 to TRBJ2-5, with a tentative D call TRBD2 (6 bases). Germline V gene lookup returns CDR1 SQVTM and CDR2 ANQGSEA. V was trimmed by 7 bases and J by 5 bases, leaving 11 bases between them. This CDR3 has 11 amino acids.

The chain couples TRBV10-3 to TRBJ2-1; 14 bases agree with TRBD2. Trimming cost V 10 bases and J 0 bases; bases outside gene matches: 8. This CDR3 is 17 amino acids long. Per the germline V gene, CDR1 is ENHRY and CDR2 is SYGVKD. The CDR3 is CATTSGGALYSYNEQFF. The CDR3 DNA is TGTGCCACGACTAGCGGGGGGGCCCTGTACTCCTACAATGAGCAGTTCTTC.

The chain links TRBV19 to TRBJ1-3; TRBD1 matches 7 bases. Unmatched junction bases numbered 9, after V lost 3 bases and J lost 4 bases. The CDR3 sequence is 16 residues long. Germline V gene sequence: CDR1 LNHDA, CDR2 SQIVND (reference sequence). CDR3 DNA: TGTGCCAGTAGTATTGCTAACAGGGGTGCAGGAAACACCATATATTTT. As protein: CASSIANRGAGNTIYF.

V and J are TRBV10-3 and TRBJ2-2, with TRBD1 matching 7 bases. With V trimmed by 8 bases and J by 8 bases, 8 bases remained unmatched. Per the germline V gene, CDR1 is ENHRY and CDR2 is SYGVKD. CDR3 length: 13 amino acids. CDR3 DNA: TGTGCCATCTGTGGGGGACAGACAGGGGAGCTGTTTTTT. This translates into CAICGGQTGELFF.

As for this clone: Because the CDR3's place on the DNA is in doubt, the DNA is left out and the CDR3 is given as listed by TCRdb. The V and J genes are TRBV3-1 (or the pseudogene TRBV3-2) and TRBJ2-7; the D call in the table, TRBD2, was not verified against the DNA. With termini counted, the CDR3 has 16 amino acids. Germline CDR1 is LGHDT and CDR2 is YNNKEL (reference sequence). The CDR3 is CASSSGQRGGSYEQYF.

The CDR3 sequence: CASSLRGKGAYGYTF. The CDR3 DNA is TGTGCCAGCAGTTTAAGGGGGAAGGGTGCCTATGGCTACACCTTC. The chain has TRBV28 and TRBJ1-2; the D gene is possibly TRBD1 (6 bases). With 2 bases removed from V and 4 bases from J, the gap between germline ends came to 14 bases. The CDR3 loop spans 15 amino acids. Germline V gives CDR1 MDHEN, CDR2 SYDVKM.

This clone was observed once. The V gene is TRBV3-1 (or the pseudogene TRBV3-2), the J gene TRBJ2-7; D is perhaps TRBD1 (5 bases). Germline V gene sequence: CDR1 LGHDT, CDR2 YNNKEL (reference sequence). Trimming left V 1 base short and J 4 bases short, with 11 bases between. CDR3 length equals 14 residues. CDR3 DNA sequence: TGTGCCAGCAGCCAAGGAGACCAGGGTTACGAGCAGTACTTC. Translating gives CASSQGDQGYEQYF.

This chain joins TRBV28 and TRBJ2-7, with TRBD1 matching over 9 bases. CDR3 length equals 15 residues. CDR1 MDHEN and CDR2 SYDVKM come from the germline V gene. Unmatched junction bases numbered 3, after V lost 3 bases and J lost 0 bases. The CDR3 DNA reads as TGTGCCAGCAGTTTCACAGGGGGCGGCTCCTACGAGCAGTACTTC. Protein sequence: CASSFTGGGSYEQYF.

This chain links TRBV7-8 with TRBJ2-7, with D possibly TRBD1 on 6 matching bases. V shed 5 bases and J shed 0 bases, with 11 bases lying between them. This CDR3 has 14 amino acids. Germline V lookup: CDR1 SGHVS, CDR2 FQNEAQ. The CDR3 protein is CASSRGTDSYEQYF. The DNA for the CDR3 is TGTGCCAGCAGCAGGGGGACGGACTCCTACGAGCAGTACTTC.

In nucleotides, the CDR3 is TGTGCCAGCAGCTTAGTGGCAGGGGGAAACACTGAAGCTTTCTTT. This gives the protein CASSLVAGGNTEAFF. V gene TRBV7-2 combines with J gene TRBJ1-1; 7 bases align to TRBD1. The CDR3 is 15 amino acids. After removal of 1 base from V and 2 bases from J, the junction contained 4 bases not matched to a gene. Per germline, CDR1 SGHTA and CDR2 FQGNSA.

The J gene is TRBJ2-7, the V gene TRBV19; D unclear. V lost 5 bases, J lost 6 bases, and 11 bases lay in between. The CDR3 runs 12 residues. Per the germline V gene, CDR1 is LNHDA and CDR2 is SQIVND (reference sequence). CDR3 sequence (DNA): TGTGCCAGTAGTTTAGGTCACGGCGAGCAGTACTTC. Translated: CASSLGHGEQYF. The whole variable domain, remainder taken from reference TRBV19 and TRBJ2-7, is DGGITQSPKYLFRKEGQNVTLSCEQNLNHDAMYWYRQDPGQGLRLIYYSQIVNDFQKGDIAEGYSVSREKKESFPLTVTSAQKNPTAFYLCASSLGHGEQYFGPGTRLTVT.

This rearrangement joins TRBV14 to TRBJ1-1; tentatively, D is TRBD1 (6 bases). This CDR3 has 15 amino acids. Per the germline V gene, CDR1 is SGHDN and CDR2 is FVKESK. Trimming took 4 bases from V and 4 from J, leaving 16 bases between them. CDR3 sequence reads: CASSPVGGAITEAFF. CDR3 coding DNA: TGTGCCAGCAGCCCCGTGGGGGGGGCGATCACTGAAGCTTTCTTT.

This sequence joins TRBV11-2 and TRBJ1-1; 7 nucleotides align to TRBD1. Germline CDR1 SGHAT, CDR2 FQNNGV. The CDR3 is 14 residues long. V was pared by 5 bases and J by 5 bases, with 8 bases of the junction left unmatched. The CDR3 DNA is TGTGCCAGCAGCCGAAAGGGGGCCGGGACTGAAGCTTTCTTT. Translating it yields CASSRKGAGTEAFF.

The chain uses TRBV2 and TRBJ2-3; the match to TRBD1 covers 9 bases. Germline V gene sequence: CDR1 SNHLY, CDR2 FYNNEI. V dropped 7 bases and J dropped 8; count of bases not matched to a gene: 16. The CDR3 is 16 amino acids. The CDR3 region is CASNPGTGNHRGTQYF. In nucleotides, the CDR3 is TGTGCCAGCAATCCCGGGACAGGGAACCACCGGGGTACGCAGTATTTT. The whole variable domain, remainder taken from reference TRBV2 and TRBJ2-3, is EPEVTQTPSHQVTQMGQEVILRCVPISNHLYFYWYRQILGQKVEFLVSFYNNEISEKSEIFDDQFSVERPDGSNFTLKIRSTKLEDSAMYFCASNPGTGNHRGTQYFGPGTRLTVL.

The chain recombines TRBV24-1 with TRBJ1-4, with 7 bases that match TRBD1. There are 13 residues in the CDR3. With V trimmed by 6 bases and J by 8 bases, 5 bases remained unmatched. Germline V gene data show CDR1 as KGHDR and CDR2 as SFDVKD. The CDR3 sequence is CATSKAGGEKLFF. The CDR3 DNA reads TGTGCCACCAGTAAGGCAGGGGGGGAAAAACTGTTTTTT.

This rearrangement joins TRBV5-1 to TRBJ1-4, with TRBD1 matching 7 bases. J lost 8 bases, V lost 0 bases, and 7 bases had no gene match. Germline CDR1 and CDR2: SGHRS and YFSETQ. The CDR3 is 15 residues long. The CDR3 sequence is CASSLDPTGTEKLFF. CDR3 sequence (DNA): TGCGCCAGCAGCTTGGATCCGACAGGGACCGAAAAACTGTTTTTT.

The chain carries TRBV7-9 and TRBJ2-1; D is undetermined. CDR1 is SEHNR and CDR2 is FQNEAQ in the germline V gene (reference sequence). The length of the CDR3 is 16 residues. Deletions cut 0 bases from V and 5 bases from J, with 14 bases between. The CDR3 loop is CASSLAVRSVNNEQFF. The DNA of the CDR3 is TGTGCCAGCAGCTTAGCTGTCCGTTCCGTTAACAATGAGCAGTTCTTC.

The chain is built from TRBV9 and TRBJ2-3, with TRBD2 matching 7 bases. This CDR3 comprises 15 residues. Looked up from germline, CDR1 is SGDLS and CDR2 is YYNGEE. Trimming cost V 2 bases and J 5 bases; bases outside gene matches: 8. CDR3 sequence (DNA): TGTGCCAGCAGCGTGAGCGGGGCGTCCGGAGATACGCAGTATTTT. Its translation is CASSVSGASGDTQYF. Full variable domain (rest looked up from reference TRBV9 and TRBJ2-3): DSGVTQTPKHLITATGQRVTLRCSPRSGDLSVYWYQQSLDQGLQFLIQYYNGEERAKGNILERFSAQQFPDLHSELNLSSLELGDSALYFCASSVSGASGDTQYFGPGTRLTVL.